This passage covers 19 T cell receptor beta chains from one sample sequenced in a study of regulatory T cells in long-lasting Graves disease. Time point of the sample: persistent/refractory GD, antithyroid drugs over 5 years with positive TRAb. Following extraction of RNA from PBMCs, that RNA was used to make the TCR library. Researchers made TCR beta libraries by using iRepertoire HTBI primers and running Arm-PCR on CDR3 regions. TCRdb itself ran the multiplex PCR reads through MiXCR, one entry per CDR3 protein. The repertoire holds about 430,000 distinct CDR3 sequences, with 21% as singletons. This specimen consisted of peripheral blood mononuclear cells (PBMCs), obtained when the disease was refractory, from a patient treated with antithyroid drugs. The source of these receptors is a female donor with Graves disease.

The chain recombines TRBV12-3 or TRBV12-4 with TRBJ2-3; D gene ambiguous. The CDR3 runs to 12 residues. Trimming took 5 bases from V and 6 from J, leaving 9 bases between them. DNA for the CDR3: TGTGCCAGCAGTCCCTTATCGGATACGCAGTATTTT. It translates to CASSPLSDTQYF.

The J gene is TRBJ1-2, the V gene TRBV6-1; D is undetermined. Trimming left V 1 base short and J 2 bases short, with 8 bases between. The CDR3 sequence is 14 residues long. Germline CDR1 is MNHNS and CDR2 is SASEGT. This CDR3 is CASSEVRGNYGYTF. As DNA, the CDR3 is TGTGCCAGCAGTGAAGTTAGAGGGAACTATGGCTACACCTTC.

The rearrangement links TRBV6-1 to TRBJ2-7, with TRBD2 matching 13 bases. This CDR3 contains 14 residues. Germline CDR1 and CDR2: MNHNS and SASEGT. Unmatched junction bases numbered 8, after V lost 8 bases and J lost 7 bases. The CDR3, as DNA: TGTGCCAGCCATCGGGGACTAGCGGGACCTGAGCAGTACTTC. Protein product: CASHRGLAGPEQYF.

This clonotype was found a few times. This chain connects TRBV9 to TRBJ1-4; D call uncertain. The ends were cut back, 3 bases at V and 0 bases at J, with 6 bases in the middle. This CDR3 is built from 14 residues. From germline, CDR1 is SGDLS and CDR2 YYNGEE. As DNA, the CDR3 is TGTGCCAGCAGCGCAGTCGCAACTAATGAAAAACTGTTTTTT. Translation gives CASSAVATNEKLFF.

This clonotype showed up many times. The chain couples TRBV30 to TRBJ2-7; D might be TRBD1 or TRBD2, each matching 5 bases. Deletions cut 1 base from V and 4 bases from J, with 8 bases between. CDR1 is GTSNPN and CDR2 is SVGIG in the germline V gene (reference sequence). The CDR3 runs to 12 residues. The CDR3 spells CAWSGGGYEQYF. The CDR3 bases are TGTGCCTGGAGTGGGGGCGGGTACGAGCAGTACTTC.

This clonotype was observed many times. The gene calls are TRBV11-2 and TRBJ2-5; weak D call: TRBD2 (6 bases). Trimming stripped 2 bases from V and 5 bases from J, with 12 bases between. Germline CDR1 is SGHAT and CDR2 is FQNNGV. The CDR3 loop spans 14 amino acids. The CDR3 DNA is TGTGCCAGCAGCTTAAGGAGGGGCGGGGAGACCCAGTACTTC. Amino acid sequence: CASSLRRGGETQYF. Looking up the rest from reference TRBV11-2 and TRBJ2-5 gives the full variable domain: EAGVAQSPRYKIIEKRQSVAFWCNPISGHATLYWYQQILGQGPKLLIQFQNNGVVDDSQLPKDRFSAERLKGVDSTLKIQPAKLEDSAVYLCASSLRRGGETQYFGPGTRLLVL.

Points on this clonotype: Given a much more abundant clone one base away, this may be a read error. J is TRBJ2-2 and V is TRBV5-1, with D perhaps TRBD2 (5 bases). From germline, CDR1 is SGHRS and CDR2 YFSETQ. CDR3 size: 12 residues. The chain's CDR3 is CARSLTSGELFF. CDR3 nucleotide sequence: TGTGCCCGCAGCCTTACTAGCGGGGAGCTGTTTTTT.

V gene TRBV13 combines with J gene TRBJ1-4; possible D gene TRBD1, 6 bases. From germline, CDR1 is PRHDT and CDR2 FYEKMQ (reference sequence). The CDR3 sequence is 15 residues long. The germline V and J ends were trimmed by 3 bases and 7 bases, with 15 bases remaining between them. The CDR3 coding sequence is TGTGCCAGCAGCTTGGCGGGGGGCCACGGTGAAAAACTGTTTTTT. It is translated as CASSLAGGHGEKLFF.

This chain joins TRBV18 and TRBJ2-1; weak D call: TRBD1 (6 bases). The CDR3 length is 13 residues. V lost 4 bases and J lost 8, with 12 bases in between. From germline, CDR1 is KGHSH and CDR2 LQKENI. The CDR3 is CASSLHSGDEQFF. In DNA form, the CDR3 reads TGTGCCAGCTCACTCCATTCAGGGGATGAGCAGTTCTTC.

V and J are TRBV6-1 and TRBJ2-5; D remains ambiguous. This CDR3 is built from 12 residues. Germline CDR1 MNHNS, CDR2 SASEGT. The ends were cut back, 5 bases at V and 6 bases at J, with 10 bases in the middle. CDR3 loop: CASSLGGQTQYF. The CDR3 DNA follows: TGTGCCAGCAGTCTGGGTGGGCAGACCCAGTACTTC.

Details on this clonotype: A much larger clone sits a single nucleotide away, making a read error possible. The chain uses TRBV3-1 and TRBJ2-4, with unresolved D. The V gene lost 7 bases and the J gene lost 1 base, with 14 bases spanning the gap. CDR1 LGHDT and CDR2 YNNKEL come from the germline V gene (reference sequence). The CDR3 sequence is 15 residues long. The CDR3 DNA is TGTGCCAGCAACCCCGATTCGGGCGCCAAAAACATTCAGTACTTC. Encoded protein: CASNPDSGAKNIQYF.

This chain joins TRBV18 and TRBJ2-5; D gene uncertain. The V and J ends lost 0 bases and 6 bases respectively, with 8 bases between them. The CDR3 sequence is 13 residues long. Per germline, CDR1 KGHSH and CDR2 LQKENI. In DNA form, the CDR3 reads TGTGCCAGCTCACCACCGTTTCTTCAGACCCAGTACTTC. Residues: CASSPPFLQTQYF.

This clonotype occurred many times. Here the CDR3 reads CASSIGTFGEKLFF. Written as DNA, the CDR3 is TGTGCCAGCAGCATCGGAACGTTCGGTGAAAAACTGTTTTTT. This rearrangement joins TRBV12-3 or TRBV12-4 to TRBJ1-4; D unresolved. Trimming shortened V by 6 bases and J by 7 bases, and 15 bases separated the two germline ends. The CDR3 loop spans 14 amino acids.

This clonotype has a count of ten or more. This chain connects TRBV11-2 to TRBJ1-6, with no clear D. The V end was cut by 0 bases, the J end by 5 bases, with 8 bases between. This CDR3 comprises 15 residues. Germline CDR1 and CDR2: SGHAT and FQNNGV. CDR3 bases: TGTGCCAGCAGCTTAGAAGGGTTCGATAATTCACCCCTCCACTTT. Its protein is CASSLEGFDNSPLHF.

This clonotype was counted ten times or more. The chain has TRBV20-1 and TRBJ2-5; 8 bases are a match to TRBD2. The germline V gene has CDR1 DFQATT and CDR2 SNEGSKA (reference sequence). J lost 4 bases, V lost 3 bases, and 10 bases had no gene match. The CDR3 covers 15 residues. The DNA of the CDR3 is TGCAGTGCTAGCCCAAGCGGGAGCTCGGCAGAGACCCAGTACTTC. It codes for CSASPSGSSAETQYF.

With respect to this clonotype: This could be a read error, since a much larger clone is one nucleotide away. The CDR3 region has the DNA TGTACCAGCAGCCTCCCTGGAGGGGAGCTGTTTTTT. It is translated as CTSSLPGGELFF. The rearrangement links TRBV7-3 to TRBJ2-2; D not resolved. The CDR3 is 12 amino acids. Germline CDR1 reads SGHTA; CDR2 reads FQGTGA.

This clonotype was detected many times. The J gene is TRBJ2-7, the V gene TRBV18; no clear D. CDR1 KGHSH and CDR2 LQKENI come from the germline V gene. Trimming took 1 base from V and 1 from J, leaving 5 bases between them. The CDR3 loop spans 13 amino acids. The CDR3 nucleotides are TGTGCCAGCTCACCACGTAGTTCCTACGAGCAGTACTTC. It specifies CASSPRSSYEQYF.

Only a few counts were recorded for this clonotype. V and J are TRBV5-4 and TRBJ1-1, with 7 nucleotides matching TRBD1. CDR3 length: 14 residues. Germline lookup yields CDR1 SGHNT and CDR2 YYREEE (reference sequence). V trimming: 3 bases; J trimming: 2 bases; junction bases outside the gene matches: 4. The CDR3 loop reads CASSSTGANTEAFF. In DNA, the CDR3 is TGTGCCAGCAGCTCTACAGGGGCAAACACTGAAGCTTTCTTT.

This clonotype was detected only a few times. The chain joins TRBV7-9 to TRBJ2-7, with D perhaps matching TRBD1 (6 bases). The CDR3 consists of 15 residues. Germline CDR1 is SEHNR and CDR2 is FQNEAQ (reference sequence). The V and J ends lost 5 bases and 0 bases respectively, with 14 bases between them. CDR3 in amino acids: CASSATGLLSYEQYF. The CDR3 region has the DNA TGTGCCAGCAGCGCCACAGGGCTCCTCTCCTACGAGCAGTACTTC.